The source of this TCR beta chain is a study of blood T cell repertoires in COVID-19 (dated by TCRdb to the early 2020s). Turning to the overall study: Samples covering the acute and convalescent phases of COVID-19 were provided by collaborators in the United States, Italy and Spain. Samples were obtained from the ongoing ImmuneRACE study (first 160 participants) and from over a thousand subjects provided by 6 global collaborators. The repertoires were made available in a free public database intended to serve as a resource for research on the immune response to SARS-CoV-2. Where available, HLA class I and class II types were taken from metadata supplied by the sample provider and were not determined by assay-based typing. The prospective study material was composed of cDNA or gDNA derived from T cells, B-cell-depleted T cells, or PBMCs. Subjects who had been exposed to COVID-19, were actively infected with it, or had recovered from it provided the deeply sampled blood TCRbeta repertoires that made up the dataset. A de-identified subject ID, COVID-19 status, age in years and sex were almost always included in the sample metadata.

Whole blood was collected in K2EDTA tubes by collaborating institutions according to the institutions' own protocols. For TCRbeta analysis, collaborators shipped samples in one of three forms: frozen whole blood, isolated PBMCs, or DNA extracted from either of those sample types. Worth noting for this clone: There is no known antigen for this receptor. The sample holds no much larger clone one base away, and base qualities are not on file.

The CDR3 contains 16 residues, cysteine and phenylalanine counted. Only the CDR3 DNA is retained, 48 bases long and in frame from the first base. The junction carries 13 bases between V and J, which are trimmed by 1 base and 4 bases respectively. CDR1 and CDR2 were assigned from the germline V gene as LGHNA and YNFKEQ. What the study reported, not specific to this receptor: The amount of clinical and demographic metadata varied by source and participant and was provided uncurated.

TCRbeta CDR3 regions were amplified from genomic DNA using the immunoSEQ Assay, a bias-controlled multiplex PCR. As for the authors' bioinformatics: Within the assay, amplification of reference gene primers was used to estimate how many nucleated cells each sample contained. To quantify the absolute abundance of each unique TCRbeta CDR3 rearrangement, sequence reads were collapsed and filtered. For each sample, productive Simpson clonality was calculated by taking the square root of Simpson's diversity index across productive rearrangements. TCRdb obtained this table from immuneACCESS and retained in-frame rearrangements with V and J assigned. These tables miss some clones; where compared with another copy, unresolved V genes account for less than half of the shortfall, and the remainder is unexplained. That table supplies the V and J calls and clone size; D and trimming were determined from the DNA. The sample has about 210,000 clones on record, roughly 84% of them singletons. The ten largest clones take up about 5% of the sample.

Recombination connected TRBV4-2 to TRBJ1-4; matching of 5 bases hints at TRBD1 as the D gene. This clonotype originated in a woman aged 80 or over with acute or convalescent COVID-19. Specimen: peripheral blood. CDR3 loop: CASSQAGSRDNEKLFF. Here is the DNA: TGTGCCAGCAGCCAAGCAGGGTCCAGGGATAATGAAAAACTGTTTTTT.